Listed below are T cell receptor beta chains from one sample, sequenced in a study of T cells after yellow fever vaccination. In TCRdb, the 5' RACE reads were re-called with MiXCR into one record per CDR3 protein. The sample yields 300,000 to 400,000 distinct CDR3 sequences, over 8% seen once. Material: PBMCs, obtained on the day of the first yellow fever vaccination. The receptor source for this set is a man between 18 and 29 years old who received the YFV17D yellow fever vaccine. Both conserved end residues are part of each CDR3. D genes are given only for firm matches. Expanded clones get a size class; other rows say once, few or many, or leave the size out.

J gene: TRBJ2-4; D gene: NA; V gene: TRBV5-1; clone size: NA; CDR3 DNA: TGCGCCAGCAGCCCGAGGGGGGAAAGCAAAAACATTCAGTACTTC; CDR3 protein: CASSPRGESKNIQYF
J gene: TRBJ2-3; D gene: NA; V gene: TRBV6-5; clone size: few; CDR3 DNA: TGTGCCAGCAGTTATTCTCCGGGAAGGATAGATACGCAGTATTTT; CDR3 protein: CASSYSPGRIDTQYF
J gene: TRBJ2-3; D gene: TRBD1; V gene: TRBV5-6; clone size: few; CDR3 DNA: TGTGCCAGCAGCTGGGACAGGGGGCGCGGGGATACGCAGTATTTT; CDR3 protein: CASSWDRGRGDTQYF
J gene: TRBJ2-1; D gene: NA; V gene: TRBV5-6; clone size: NA; CDR3 DNA: TGTGCCAGCAGCTTGGTCATCCAGGTATCTCACAATGAGCAGTTCTTC; CDR3 protein: CASSLVIQVSHNEQFF
J gene: TRBJ1-4; D gene: NA; V gene: TRBV20-1; clone size: few; CDR3 DNA: TGCAGTGCTTCTGAAGGCACGGGACGGGAAAGGGTACGTTTTTTT; CDR3 protein: CSASEGTGRERVRFF
J gene: TRBJ1-6; D gene: NA; V gene: TRBV20-1; clone size: few; CDR3 DNA: TGCAGTGCTAGAGGTGGGGCCCATAGCTATAATTCACCCCTCCACTTT; CDR3 protein: CSARGGAHSYNSPLHF
J gene: TRBJ2-7; D gene: NA; V gene: TRBV7-2; clone size: few; CDR3 DNA: TGTGCCAGCAGCCGATCCCCAGGGGACTCACCCTACGAGCAGTACTTC; CDR3 protein: CASSRSPGDSPYEQYF
J gene: TRBJ1-2; D gene: NA; V gene: TRBV10-3; clone size: many; CDR3 DNA: TGTGCCATCAGTGAAAACCCTAACTATGGCTACACCTTC; CDR3 protein: CAISENPNYGYTF
J gene: TRBJ2-2; D gene: NA; V gene: TRBV20-1; clone size: many; CDR3 DNA: TGCAGTGCTAGAATAAACACGGACAGGAACACCGGGGAGCTGTTTTTT; CDR3 protein: CSARINTDRNTGELFF
J gene: TRBJ1-3; D gene: NA; V gene: TRBV7-2; clone size: few; CDR3 DNA: TGTGCCAGCAGCTTGAGGGCGTGGGGATCTGGAAACACCATATATTTT; CDR3 protein: CASSLRAWGSGNTIYF
J gene: TRBJ2-4; D gene: NA; V gene: TRBV5-4; clone size: few; CDR3 DNA: TGTGCCAGCAGCTTGGGTGGACAGCCGGCCAAAAACATTCAGTACTTC; CDR3 protein: CASSLGGQPAKNIQYF
J gene: TRBJ2-5; D gene: NA; V gene: TRBV20-1; clone size: many; CDR3 DNA: TGCAGTGCTAGAGATCGGGTGGGACGGGAGACCCAGTACTTC; CDR3 protein: CSARDRVGRETQYF
J gene: TRBJ2-1; D gene: NA; V gene: TRBV30; clone size: few; CDR3 DNA: TGTGCCTGGAGTGTAGGGCCCAACAATGAGCAGTTCTTC; CDR3 protein: CAWSVGPNNEQFF
J gene: TRBJ2-3; D gene: TRBD1; V gene: TRBV18; clone size: few; CDR3 DNA: TGTGCCAGCTCACCACCGATCGGGCTACAGGGGGCTTCCACAGATACGCAGTATTTT; CDR3 protein: CASSPPIGLQGASTDTQYF
J gene: TRBJ2-2; D gene: TRBD1; V gene: TRBV5-4; clone size: few; CDR3 DNA: TGTGCCAGCAGCTTGGACAGGGGAAGAGGGAACACCGGGGAGCTGTTTTTT; CDR3 protein: CASSLDRGRGNTGELFF
J gene: TRBJ2-7; D gene: TRBD2; V gene: TRBV20-1; clone size: few; CDR3 DNA: TGCAGTGCTAGAGAGCCAGCGGGGGGTGAATACGAGCAGTACTTC; CDR3 protein: CSAREPAGGEYEQYF
J gene: TRBJ1-1; D gene: NA; V gene: TRBV5-6; clone size: many; CDR3 DNA: TGTGCCAGCTACCTAGGGCCTCACACTGAAGCTTTCTTT; CDR3 protein: CASYLGPHTEAFF
J gene: TRBJ1-6; D gene: TRBD1; V gene: TRBV19; clone size: few; CDR3 DNA: TGTGCCAGTAGCACAGGGGGAAGCAATTCACCCCTCCACTTT; CDR3 protein: CASSTGGSNSPLHF
J gene: TRBJ1-2; D gene: TRBD1; V gene: TRBV5-1; clone size: many; CDR3 DNA: TGCGCCAGCACCACACAGGGGAACTATGGCTACACCTTC; CDR3 protein: CASTTQGNYGYTF
J gene: TRBJ2-1; D gene: TRBD1; V gene: TRBV6-2/TRBV6-3; clone size: many; CDR3 DNA: TGTGCCAGCAGTTACCGGACAGGGAAGGCTGAGCAGTTCTTC; CDR3 protein: CASSYRTGKAEQFF
J gene: TRBJ2-1; D gene: TRBD2; V gene: TRBV4-2; clone size: many; CDR3 DNA: TGTGCCAGCAGCCTCACTAGCGGGGGGGCCCATGAGCAGTTCTTC; CDR3 protein: CASSLTSGGAHEQFF
J gene: TRBJ1-2; D gene: NA; V gene: TRBV7-9; clone size: NA; CDR3 DNA: TGTGCCAGCAGCGCTCAGTCCTCTTCCGGTGGCTACACCTTC; CDR3 protein: CASSAQSSSGGYTF
J gene: TRBJ1-2; D gene: TRBD1; V gene: TRBV9; clone size: many; CDR3 DNA: TGTGCCAGCAGCGCGGGACAGGGGAACTATGGCTACACCTTC; CDR3 protein: CASSAGQGNYGYTF
J gene: TRBJ2-1; D gene: TRBD1; V gene: TRBV27; clone size: NA; CDR3 DNA: TGTGCCAGCAGTTTAGTGACAGGGGTACTTAATGAGCAGTTCTTC; CDR3 protein: CASSLVTGVLNEQFF
J gene: TRBJ2-2; D gene: NA; V gene: TRBV19; clone size: NA; CDR3 DNA: TGTGCCAGTAGTCCACATACCACCGGGGAGCTGTTTTTT; CDR3 protein: CASSPHTTGELFF
J gene: TRBJ2-5; D gene: TRBD2; V gene: TRBV19; clone size: few; CDR3 DNA: TGTGCCAGCAATAAGGGGGCTAGCGGGGTAGGGGGAGAGACCCAGTACTTC; CDR3 protein: CASNKGASGVGGETQYF
J gene: TRBJ1-6; D gene: NA; V gene: TRBV6-1; clone size: few; CDR3 DNA: TGTGCCACCAAGAGGCCAACGGATTCACCCCTCCACTTT; CDR3 protein: CATKRPTDSPLHF
J gene: TRBJ2-1; D gene: NA; V gene: TRBV27; clone size: NA; CDR3 DNA: TGCACCAGCAGTTTATTACCCCGAAACAATGAGCAGTTCTTC; CDR3 protein: CTSSLLPRNNEQFF
J gene: TRBJ1-5; D gene: NA; V gene: TRBV27; clone size: NA; CDR3 DNA: TGTGCCAGCAGTTTTAGTTCGGAGCAGCCCCAGCATTTT; CDR3 protein: CASSFSSEQPQHF
J gene: TRBJ1-1; D gene: TRBD1; V gene: TRBV12-3/TRBV12-4; clone size: many; CDR3 DNA: TGTGCCAGCAGTTTTATAACAGGGGGAAACACTGAAGCTTTCTTT; CDR3 protein: CASSFITGGNTEAFF
J gene: TRBJ2-1; D gene: TRBD1; V gene: TRBV9; clone size: NA; CDR3 DNA: TGTGCCAGCAGCCCTAGGGGGCTCATGAATGAGCAGTTCTTC; CDR3 protein: CASSPRGLMNEQFF
J gene: TRBJ1-5; D gene: TRBD1; V gene: TRBV10-3; clone size: few; CDR3 DNA: TGTGCCATCAGGCAGGGGGCTGGTCAGCCCCAGCATTTT; CDR3 protein: CAIRQGAGQPQHF
J gene: TRBJ2-5; D gene: NA; V gene: TRBV12-3/TRBV12-4; clone size: few; CDR3 DNA: TGTGCCAGCAGTTTAGAGGCCCGGTGGACCCAGTACTTC; CDR3 protein: CASSLEARWTQYF
J gene: TRBJ2-3; D gene: TRBD2; V gene: TRBV5-1; clone size: many; CDR3 DNA: TGCGCCAGCAGCTTTCTAGCGGGGGGTAGTGGCACAGATACGCAGTATTTT; CDR3 protein: CASSFLAGGSGTDTQYF
J gene: TRBJ1-1; D gene: TRBD1; V gene: TRBV20-1; clone size: many; CDR3 DNA: TGCAGTGCTAGAGATGGGACAGAACCTGAAGCTTTCTTT; CDR3 protein: CSARDGTEPEAFF
J gene: TRBJ2-3; D gene: NA; V gene: TRBV4-2; clone size: NA; CDR3 DNA: TGTGCCAGCAGCCAAGAGTTTGGAGGGGGGCGGGGAGATACGCAGTATTTT; CDR3 protein: CASSQEFGGGRGDTQYF
J gene: TRBJ1-1; D gene: NA; V gene: TRBV4-3; clone size: NA; CDR3 DNA: TGCGCCAGCAGCCAGCAGGGAAGGGTTCCCAACACTGAAGCTTTCTTT; CDR3 protein: CASSQQGRVPNTEAFF
J gene: TRBJ2-3; D gene: NA; V gene: TRBV4-2; clone size: few; CDR3 DNA: TGTGCCAGCAGCCAAGATGGAGACAGCACAGATACGCAGTATTTT; CDR3 protein: CASSQDGDSTDTQYF
J gene: TRBJ2-2; D gene: NA; V gene: TRBV7-6; clone size: NA; CDR3 DNA: TGTGCCAGCAGCTTTAATGGGGGCACCGGGGAGCTGTTTTTT; CDR3 protein: CASSFNGGTGELFF
J gene: TRBJ2-2; D gene: NA; V gene: TRBV20-1; clone size: NA; CDR3 DNA: TGCAGTGTAACAGCGAACACCGGGGAGCTGTTTTTT; CDR3 protein: CSVTANTGELFF
J gene: TRBJ2-1; D gene: NA; V gene: TRBV29-1; clone size: many; CDR3 DNA: TGCAGCGTGTCTTCCGGAGCAGACCAGCTCGCGGTGAGCAATGAGCAGTTCTTC; CDR3 protein: CSVSSGADQLAVSNEQFF
J gene: TRBJ1-1; D gene: NA; V gene: TRBV6-1; clone size: NA; CDR3 DNA: TGTGCCAGCATTCGCGTCGGGGTGGGCACTGAAGCTTTCTTT; CDR3 protein: CASIRVGVGTEAFF